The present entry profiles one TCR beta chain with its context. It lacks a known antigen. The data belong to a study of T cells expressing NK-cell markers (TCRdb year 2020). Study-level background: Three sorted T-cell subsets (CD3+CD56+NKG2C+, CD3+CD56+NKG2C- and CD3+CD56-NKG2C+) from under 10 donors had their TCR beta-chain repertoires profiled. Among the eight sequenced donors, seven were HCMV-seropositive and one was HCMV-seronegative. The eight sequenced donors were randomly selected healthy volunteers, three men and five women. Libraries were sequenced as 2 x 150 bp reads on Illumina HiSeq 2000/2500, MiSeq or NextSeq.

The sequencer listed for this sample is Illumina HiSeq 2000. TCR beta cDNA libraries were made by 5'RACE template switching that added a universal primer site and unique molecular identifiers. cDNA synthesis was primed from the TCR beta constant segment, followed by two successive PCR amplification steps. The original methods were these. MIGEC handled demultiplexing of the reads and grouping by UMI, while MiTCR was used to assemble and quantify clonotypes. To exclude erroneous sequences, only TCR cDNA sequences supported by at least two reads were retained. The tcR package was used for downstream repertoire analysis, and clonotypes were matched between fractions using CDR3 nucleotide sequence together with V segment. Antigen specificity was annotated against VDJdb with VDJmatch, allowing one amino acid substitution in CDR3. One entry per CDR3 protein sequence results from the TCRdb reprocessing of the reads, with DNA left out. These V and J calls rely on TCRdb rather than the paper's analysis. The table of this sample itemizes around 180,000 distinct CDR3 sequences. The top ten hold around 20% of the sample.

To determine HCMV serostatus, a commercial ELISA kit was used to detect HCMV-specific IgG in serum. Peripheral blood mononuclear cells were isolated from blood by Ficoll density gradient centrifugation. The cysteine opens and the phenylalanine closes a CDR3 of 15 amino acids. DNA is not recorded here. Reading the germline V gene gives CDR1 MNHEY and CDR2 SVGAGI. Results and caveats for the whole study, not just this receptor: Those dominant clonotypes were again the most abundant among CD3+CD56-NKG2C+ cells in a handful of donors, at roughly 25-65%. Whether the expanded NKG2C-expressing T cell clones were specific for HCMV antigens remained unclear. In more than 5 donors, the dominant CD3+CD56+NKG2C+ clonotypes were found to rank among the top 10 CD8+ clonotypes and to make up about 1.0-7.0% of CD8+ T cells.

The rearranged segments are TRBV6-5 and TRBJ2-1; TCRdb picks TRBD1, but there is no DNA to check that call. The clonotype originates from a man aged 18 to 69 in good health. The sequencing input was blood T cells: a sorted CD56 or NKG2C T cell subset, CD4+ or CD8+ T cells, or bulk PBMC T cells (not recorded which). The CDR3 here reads CASSYTGTGFAEQFF.